The clone carrying this T cell receptor (beta chain) was detected many times. What it recognizes is unknown. This sample was included in a study of post-analysis software for immune sequencing data. Study-level background: Patients with relapsing-remitting, secondary progressive and progressive-relapsing multiple sclerosis courses were all represented.

Findings and limits, study-wide: With TRBV5-6, TRBV5-1 and TRBV20-1 included, 4 or 5 TRBV segments were more frequent in patients than in controls. With F measure, samples from one preparation batch clustered together strongly. Relative to controls, patients with multiple sclerosis showed significantly lower normalized Chao1 diversity.

Germline CDR1 and CDR2: SEHNR and FQNEAQ (reference sequence). The ends were cut back, 7 bases at V and 1 base at J, with 13 bases in the middle. The CDR3 loop spans 14 amino acids. Libraries were made from TCR beta cDNA, and they carried unique molecular identifiers. cDNA molecules numbering 450,000 to 650,000 came from approximately 1 to 10 million T cells. MiXCR, applied by TCRdb to the PCR reads, yields one record per CDR3 protein. The data contain over 300,000 distinct CDR3 sequences, approximately 38% of them singletons. V gene TRBV7-9 combines with J gene TRBJ2-5; D is perhaps TRBD1 (5 bases). Input material: blood. This clonotype was sampled from a girl aged 10 to 17 with multiple sclerosis. The CDR3 DNA sequence: TGTGCCAGCACCCAGGGAAGATCCCAAGAGACCCAGTACTTC. Translation: CASTQGRSQETQYF.